The 23 T cell receptor beta chains presented below share a single source sample, sequenced in a study of CD8 T cells in ankylosing spondylitis. TCRdb recomputed calls from the 5' RACE reads with MiXCR, one row per CDR3 protein. The data contain about 350,000 distinct CDR3 sequences, 20% of them singletons. Sequencing was done on a sample of blood, either unsorted or a sorted T cell fraction (not recorded which). These receptors originate from a male donor with ankylosing spondylitis or in good health (not recorded which).

The gene calls are TRBV12-3 or TRBV12-4 and TRBJ2-4; D is unresolved. There are 14 residues in the CDR3. Between the trimmed V and J ends, which lost 5 bases and 3 bases, there was a span of 11 bases. CDR3 coding DNA: TGTGCCAGCAGTGGGGTTCCGAACAAAAACATTCAGTACTTC. It codes for CASSGVPNKNIQYF.

This clonotype was found a few times. V usage is TRBV30 and J usage is TRBJ2-7; D is unresolved. The CDR3 has 12 residues. The germline CDR1 and CDR2 sequences are GTSNPN and SVGIG (reference sequence). The V gene lost 2 bases and the J gene lost 2 bases, with 7 bases spanning the gap. The CDR3 DNA sequence: TGTGCCTGGAGTAGTACCGCCTACGAGCAGTACTTC. This codes for CAWSSTAYEQYF.

CDR3: CASSYREKQETQYF. The DNA of the CDR3 is TGTGCCAGCAGTTACCGGGAGAAGCAAGAGACCCAGTACTTC. The genes are TRBV12-3 or TRBV12-4 and TRBJ2-5; perhaps TRBD2 as D (6 bases). Trimming left V 4 bases short and J 2 bases short, with 11 bases between. The CDR3 has 14 amino acids.

At least ten counts were recorded for this clonotype. The chain joins TRBV29-1 to TRBJ1-4; weak D call: TRBD1 (5 bases). The CDR3 loop spans 15 amino acids. Between the trimmed V and J ends, which lost 0 bases and 7 bases, there was a span of 15 bases. CDR1 and CDR2 from the germline V gene are SQVTM and ANQGSEA. The CDR3 DNA is TGCAGCGTTGAAGAAAGGGGTGTGGGGAGTGAAAAACTGTTTTTT. Translating it yields CSVEERGVGSEKLFF.

This clonotype was seen at least ten times. The chain recombines TRBV11-2 with TRBJ2-7; D remains ambiguous. V lost 1 base and J 3 bases, leaving 13 bases between the germline ends. The CDR3 runs 15 residues. Germline assignment: CDR1 SGHAT and CDR2 FQNNGV. CDR3 nucleotide sequence: TGTGCCAGCAGCTTAGGCGGTATGGGGAACTACGAGCAGTACTTC. Protein product: CASSLGGMGNYEQYF.

J is TRBJ2-7 and V is TRBV3-1; perhaps D is TRBD1 or TRBD2 (5 bases each). The CDR3 has 16 amino acids. CDR1 LGHDT and CDR2 YNNKEL come from the germline V gene (reference sequence). V lost 0 bases, J lost 5 bases, and 17 bases lay in between. The CDR3 DNA reads TGTGCCAGCAGCCAAGACGACAGTGGCGGGTTCCACGAGCAGTACTTC. Protein: CASSQDDSGGFHEQYF.

The CDR3 DNA sequence: TGTGCCATCAGTGAGCTTCAGGACTCCCAAGAGACCCAGTACTTC. It translates to CAISELQDSQETQYF. This chain joins TRBV10-3 and TRBJ2-5, with D possibly matching TRBD2 (5 bases). This CDR3 contains 15 residues. The V and J ends lost 2 bases and 1 base respectively, with 11 bases between them. CDR1 is ENHRY, CDR2 SYGVKD, per germline.

In this sample, this clonotype turned up a few times. The CDR3 spells CASSLVPAGSYEQYF. As DNA, the CDR3 is TGTGCCAGCAGCTTAGTTCCAGCGGGCTCCTACGAGCAGTACTTC. The chain links TRBV7-9 to TRBJ2-7; D possibly corresponds to TRBD2 (6 bases). The germline V gene has CDR1 SEHNR and CDR2 FQNEAQ (reference sequence). The CDR3 loop spans 15 amino acids. Trimming removed 1 base from V and 0 bases from J, with 10 bases in between.

This clonotype was recorded at least ten times. This chain uses TRBV12-3 or TRBV12-4 with TRBJ1-5; 7 nucleotides line up with TRBD1. Trimming cost V 8 bases and J 5 bases; bases outside gene matches: 6. The CDR3 runs 13 residues. The CDR3 protein is CASGTAGDQPQHF. In nucleotides, the CDR3 is TGTGCCAGCGGGACAGCGGGGGATCAGCCCCAGCATTTT.

V and J are TRBV20-1 and TRBJ2-2; no clear D. V dropped 3 bases and J dropped 1 base, with 3 bases sitting between them. CDR1 is DFQATT, CDR2 SNEGSKA, per germline (reference sequence). This CDR3 has 12 residues. The CDR3: CSARGNTGELFF. In DNA, the CDR3 is TGCAGTGCTAGGGGGAACACCGGGGAGCTGTTTTTT.

The V call is TRBV29-1, the J call TRBJ2-5; D gene uncertain. Between the trimmed V and J ends, which lost 0 bases and 4 bases, there was a span of 12 bases. Germline-derived CDR1 and CDR2 are SQVTM and ANQGSEA. This CDR3 region has 14 residues. The CDR3 DNA is TGCAGCGTTGAAGAGGTAGACCTGGGAGAGACCCAGTACTTC. Translating gives CSVEEVDLGETQYF.

J is TRBJ2-3 and V is TRBV12-3 or TRBV12-4, with a possible D match to TRBD2 (7 bases). Between the trimmed V and J ends, which lost 6 bases and 2 bases, there was a span of 15 bases. This CDR3 is built from 15 residues. The DNA for the CDR3 is TGTGCCAGCAGCGACGGGGGGCCGACCACAGATACGCAGTATTTT. Encoded protein: CASSDGGPTTDTQYF.

V is TRBV7-9 and J is TRBJ2-5; perhaps TRBD2 as D (5 bases). Germline CDR1 SEHNR, CDR2 FQNEAQ (reference sequence). This CDR3 comprises 17 residues. Trimming left V 2 bases short and J 5 bases short, with 21 bases between. CDR3 residues: CASSLKVEVGERETQYF. The DNA of the CDR3 is TGTGCCAGCAGCTTAAAGGTGGAGGTGGGTGAGAGGGAGACCCAGTACTTC.

V usage is TRBV10-2 and J usage is TRBJ2-7; D might be TRBD1 (5 bases). The CDR3 is 14 amino acids. The V gene's germline CDR1 is WSHSY and CDR2 SAAADI. Trimming stripped 6 bases from V and 2 bases from J, with 14 bases between. The CDR3 sequence: CASRVRGNTYEQYF. The CDR3 DNA reads TGCGCCAGCAGGGTTAGGGGCAATACCTACGAGCAGTACTTC.

This clonotype was seen more than once but under ten times. V is TRBV6-2 or TRBV6-3 and J is TRBJ2-2, with D unresolved. The CDR3 is 14 amino acids. Trimming took off 9 bases at V and 5 bases at J, with 16 bases between the two ends. Germline loops: CDR1 MNHEY, CDR2 SVGEGT. The CDR3 sequence is CASFETLVTGELFF. The DNA for the CDR3 is TGTGCCAGTTTCGAGACTCTCGTGACCGGGGAGCTGTTTTTT.

This clonotype was seen only a few times. The genes are TRBV5-1 and TRBJ2-2, with 9 bases matching TRBD2. Germline assignment: CDR1 SGHRS and CDR2 YFSETQ. CDR3 size: 18 residues. Trimming at V came to 4 bases and at J to 3 bases, leaving 13 bases not matched to a gene. CDR3 protein: CASSSGGTAQRYTGELFF. CDR3 bases: TGCGCCAGCAGCAGCGGGGGGACAGCTCAAAGGTACACCGGGGAGCTGTTTTTT.

This clonotype was picked up a small number of times. J is TRBJ2-7 and V is TRBV5-1; tentatively, D is TRBD1 (6 bases). The germline CDR1 and CDR2 sequences are SGHRS and YFSETQ. The CDR3 has 14 amino acids. The V end lost 3 bases, the J end lost 1 base, and 11 bases lay between the germline ends. This CDR3 reads CASSSYTGSYEQYF. The CDR3, as DNA: TGCGCCAGCAGCTCCTACACAGGGTCCTACGAGCAGTACTTC.

This chain joins TRBV4-2 and TRBJ2-5; D is unclear. This CDR3 is built from 15 residues. The germline V gene encodes CDR1 LGHNA and CDR2 YNFKEQ. V was trimmed by 0 bases and J by 1 base, leaving 9 bases between them. DNA of the CDR3: TGTGCCAGCAGCCAAGATTATGGCCCCCAAGAGACCCAGTACTTC. This codes for CASSQDYGPQETQYF.

Only a few counts were recorded for this clonotype. The chain has TRBV29-1 and TRBJ2-7; 7 positions match TRBD1. The V gene end was trimmed by 3 bases and the J gene end by 4 bases; junction bases not matched to a gene: 15. This CDR3 has 16 residues. CDR1 SQVTM and CDR2 ANQGSEA come from the germline V gene. CDR3 residues: CSVELAGDRAEYEQYF. The CDR3 DNA reads as TGCAGCGTTGAGTTGGCAGGAGACAGGGCTGAATACGAGCAGTACTTC.

In nucleotides, the CDR3 is TGCGCCAGCAGCGTGGAGGGGGAGAATCAGCCCCAGCATTTT. Protein sequence: CASSVEGENQPQHF. The chain joins TRBV4-1 to TRBJ1-5; D is possibly TRBD1 (6 bases). CDR3 size: 14 residues. Germline CDR1 is MGHRA and CDR2 is YSYEKL. Trimming pared 5 bases from V and 4 bases from J, leaving 12 bases between.

This clonotype was observed a few times. The chain has TRBV27 and TRBJ2-7; D unresolved. Germline CDR1 and CDR2: MNHEY and SMNVEV (reference sequence). CDR3 length equals 11 residues. The V gene lost 8 bases and the J gene lost 2 bases, with 7 bases spanning the gap. CDR3 amino acids: CASGPTYEQYF. The CDR3 region has the DNA TGTGCCAGCGGACCGACCTACGAGCAGTACTTC.

As regards this clonotype: A read error may account for a junction end that differs from germline. J is TRBJ2-1 and V is TRBV5-6; the D gene is possibly TRBD2 (5 bases). Germline V gene lookup returns CDR1 SGHDT and CDR2 YYEEEE. CDR3 length: 16 residues. The CDR3 sequence is CASSLAVTGFYDEQFF. The CDR3 coding sequence is TGTGCCAGCAGCTTGGCGGTTACGGGGTTCTACGATGAGCAGTTCTTC.

Only a few counts were recorded for this clonotype. J is TRBJ2-1 and V is TRBV12-3 or TRBV12-4, with 12 nucleotides matching TRBD2. With V trimmed by 1 base and J by 8 bases, 6 bases remained unmatched. The CDR3 runs 16 residues. CDR3 nucleotides: TGTGCCAGCAGTTTAGTAGGCCCTAGCGGGGGGGATGAGCAGTTCTTC. Protein sequence: CASSLVGPSGGDEQFF.